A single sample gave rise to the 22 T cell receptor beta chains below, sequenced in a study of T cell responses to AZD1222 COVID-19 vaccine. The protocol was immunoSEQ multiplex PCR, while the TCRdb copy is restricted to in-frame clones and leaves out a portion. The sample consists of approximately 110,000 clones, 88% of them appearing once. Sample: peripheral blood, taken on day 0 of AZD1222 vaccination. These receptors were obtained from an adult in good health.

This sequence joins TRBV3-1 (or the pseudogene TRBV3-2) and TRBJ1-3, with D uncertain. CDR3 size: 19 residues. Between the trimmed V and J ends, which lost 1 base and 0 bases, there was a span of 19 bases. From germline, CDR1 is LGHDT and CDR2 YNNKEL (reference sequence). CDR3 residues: CASSQVGIWNRGSGNTIYF. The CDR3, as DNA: TGTGCCAGCAGCCAAGTTGGAATTTGGAACCGAGGCTCTGGAAACACCATATATTTT.

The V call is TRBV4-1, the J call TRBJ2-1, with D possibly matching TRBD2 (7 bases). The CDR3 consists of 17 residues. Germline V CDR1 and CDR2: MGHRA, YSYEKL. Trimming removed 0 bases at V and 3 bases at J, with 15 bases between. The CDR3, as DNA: TGCGCCAGCAGCCAAGAAAAGGGGGAGGGCCTCTACAATGAGCAGTTCTTC. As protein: CASSQEKGEGLYNEQFF.

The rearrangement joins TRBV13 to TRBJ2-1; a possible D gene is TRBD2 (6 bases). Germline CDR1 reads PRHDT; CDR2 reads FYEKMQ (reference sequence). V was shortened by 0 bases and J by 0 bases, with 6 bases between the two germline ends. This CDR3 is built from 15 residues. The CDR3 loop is CASSLGGSSYNEQFF. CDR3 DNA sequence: TGTGCCAGCAGCTTAGGCGGGAGCTCCTACAATGAGCAGTTCTTC. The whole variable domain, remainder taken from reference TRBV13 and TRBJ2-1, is AAGVIQSPRHLIKEKRETATLKCYPIPRHDTVYWYQQGPGQDPQFLISFYEKMQSDKGSIPDRFSAQQFSDYHSELNMSSLELGDSALYFCASSLGGSSYNEQFFGPGTRLTVL.

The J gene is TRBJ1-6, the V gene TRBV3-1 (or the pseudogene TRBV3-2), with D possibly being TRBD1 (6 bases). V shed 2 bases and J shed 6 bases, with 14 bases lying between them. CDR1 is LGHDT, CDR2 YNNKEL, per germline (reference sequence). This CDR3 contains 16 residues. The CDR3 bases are TGTGCCAGCAGCCAACAAAGGACAGCCTTTAATTCACCCCTCCACTTT. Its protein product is CASSQQRTAFNSPLHF.

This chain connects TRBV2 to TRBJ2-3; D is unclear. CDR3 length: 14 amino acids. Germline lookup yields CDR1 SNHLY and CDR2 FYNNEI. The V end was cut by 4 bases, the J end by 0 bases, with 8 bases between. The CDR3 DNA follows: TGTGCCAGCAGTGTCGAGGCCAGCACAGATACGCAGTATTTT. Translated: CASSVEASTDTQYF.

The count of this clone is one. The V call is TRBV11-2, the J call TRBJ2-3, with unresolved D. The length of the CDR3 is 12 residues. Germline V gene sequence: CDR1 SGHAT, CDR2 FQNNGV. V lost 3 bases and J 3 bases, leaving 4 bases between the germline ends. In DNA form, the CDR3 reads TGTGCCAGCAGCTTTCTAACAGATACGCAGTATTTT. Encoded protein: CASSFLTDTQYF.

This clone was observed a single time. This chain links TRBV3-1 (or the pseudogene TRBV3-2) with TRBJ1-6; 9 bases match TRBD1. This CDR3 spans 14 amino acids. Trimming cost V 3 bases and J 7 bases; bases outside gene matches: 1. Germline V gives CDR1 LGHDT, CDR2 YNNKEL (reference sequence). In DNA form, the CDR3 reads TGTGCCAGCAGCCAGGGGACAGGGAATTCACCCCTCCACTTT. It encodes CASSQGTGNSPLHF.

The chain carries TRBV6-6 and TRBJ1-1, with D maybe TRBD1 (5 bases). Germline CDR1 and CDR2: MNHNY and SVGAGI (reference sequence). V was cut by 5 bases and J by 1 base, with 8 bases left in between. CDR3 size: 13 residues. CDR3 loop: CASSPQANTEAFF. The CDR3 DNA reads TGTGCCAGCAGTCCACAGGCGAACACTGAAGCTTTCTTT.

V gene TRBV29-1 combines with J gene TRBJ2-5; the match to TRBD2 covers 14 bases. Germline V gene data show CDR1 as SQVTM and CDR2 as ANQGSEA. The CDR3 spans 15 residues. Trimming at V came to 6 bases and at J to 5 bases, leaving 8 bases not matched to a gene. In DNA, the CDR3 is TGCAGCGTCGACCGACTAGCGGGGGGGCTGGAGACCCAGTACTTC. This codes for CSVDRLAGGLETQYF.

The CDR3: CASSLTLPGGTGAFF. For the CDR3, the DNA is TGTGCCAGCAGCTTAACCCTCCCCGGGGGGACGGGGGCTTTCTTT. J is TRBJ1-1 and V is TRBV5-6; a weak D match, TRBD1 (5 bases). V lost 2 bases to trimming and J lost 11 bases, with 22 bases between them. This CDR3 has 15 residues. Per germline, CDR1 SGHDT and CDR2 YYEEEE.

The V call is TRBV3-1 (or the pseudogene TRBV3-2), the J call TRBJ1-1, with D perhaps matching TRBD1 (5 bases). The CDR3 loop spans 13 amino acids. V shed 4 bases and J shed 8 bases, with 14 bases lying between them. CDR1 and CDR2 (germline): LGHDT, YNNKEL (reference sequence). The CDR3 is CASSLPQGREAFF. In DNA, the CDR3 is TGTGCCAGCAGCCTCCCCCAGGGCAGGGAAGCTTTCTTT.

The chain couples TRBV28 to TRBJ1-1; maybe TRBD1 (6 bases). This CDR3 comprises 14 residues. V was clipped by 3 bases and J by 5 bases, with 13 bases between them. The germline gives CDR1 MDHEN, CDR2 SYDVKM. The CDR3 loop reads CASSFYRGRTEAFF. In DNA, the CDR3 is TGTGCCAGCAGTTTTTATAGGGGGAGAACTGAAGCTTTCTTT.

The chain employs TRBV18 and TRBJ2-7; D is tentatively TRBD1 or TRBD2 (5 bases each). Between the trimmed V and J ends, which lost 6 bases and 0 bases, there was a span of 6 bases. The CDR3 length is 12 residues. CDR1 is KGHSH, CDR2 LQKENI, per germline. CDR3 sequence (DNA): TGTGCCAGCTCCGGGGCCTCCTACGAGCAGTACTTC. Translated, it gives CASSGASYEQYF.

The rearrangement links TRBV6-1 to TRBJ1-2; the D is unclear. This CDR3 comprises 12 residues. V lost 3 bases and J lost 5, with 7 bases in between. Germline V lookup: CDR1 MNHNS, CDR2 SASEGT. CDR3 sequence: CASSDGLYGYTF. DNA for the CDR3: TGTGCCAGCAGTGATGGTCTATATGGCTACACCTTC.

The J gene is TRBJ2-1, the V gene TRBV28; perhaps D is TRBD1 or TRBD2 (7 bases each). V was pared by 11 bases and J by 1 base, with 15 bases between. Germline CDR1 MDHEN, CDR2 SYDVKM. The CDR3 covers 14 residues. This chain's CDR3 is CASQGEGSYNEQFF. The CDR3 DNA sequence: TGTGCCTCCCAGGGGGAGGGTTCCTACAATGAGCAGTTCTTC.

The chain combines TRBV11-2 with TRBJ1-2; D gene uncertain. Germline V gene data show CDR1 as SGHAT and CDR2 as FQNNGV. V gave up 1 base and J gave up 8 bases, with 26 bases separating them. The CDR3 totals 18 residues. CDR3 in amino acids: CASSLALREDVFGLGYTF. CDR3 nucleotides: TGTGCCAGCAGCTTAGCCCTAAGGGAGGATGTGTTCGGTTTGGGCTACACCTTC.

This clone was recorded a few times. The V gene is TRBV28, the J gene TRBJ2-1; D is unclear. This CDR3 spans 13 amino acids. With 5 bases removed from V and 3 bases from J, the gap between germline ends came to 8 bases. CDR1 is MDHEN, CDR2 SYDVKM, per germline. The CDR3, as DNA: TGTGCCAGCAGTGCCGTCGGCTACAATGAGCAGTTCTTC. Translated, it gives CASSAVGYNEQFF.

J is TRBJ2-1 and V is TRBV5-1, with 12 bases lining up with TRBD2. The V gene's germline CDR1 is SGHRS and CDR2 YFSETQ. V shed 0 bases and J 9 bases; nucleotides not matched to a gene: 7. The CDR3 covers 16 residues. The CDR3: CASSLDTSGRMSEQFF. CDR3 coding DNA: TGCGCCAGCAGCTTGGACACTAGCGGGAGGATGAGTGAGCAGTTCTTC.

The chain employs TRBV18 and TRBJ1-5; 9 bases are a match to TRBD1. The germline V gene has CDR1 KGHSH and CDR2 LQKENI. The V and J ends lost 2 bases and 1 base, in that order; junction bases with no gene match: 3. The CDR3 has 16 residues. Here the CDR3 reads CASSPGTGNSNQPQHF. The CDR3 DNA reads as TGTGCCAGCTCACCAGGGACAGGGAACAGCAATCAGCCCCAGCATTTT.

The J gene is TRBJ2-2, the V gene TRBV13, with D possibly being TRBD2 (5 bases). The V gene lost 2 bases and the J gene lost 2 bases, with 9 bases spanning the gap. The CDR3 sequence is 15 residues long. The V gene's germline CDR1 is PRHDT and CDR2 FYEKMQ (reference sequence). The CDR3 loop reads CASSLLGDNTGELFF. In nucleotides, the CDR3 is TGTGCCAGCAGCTTATTGGGAGACAACACCGGGGAGCTGTTTTTT.

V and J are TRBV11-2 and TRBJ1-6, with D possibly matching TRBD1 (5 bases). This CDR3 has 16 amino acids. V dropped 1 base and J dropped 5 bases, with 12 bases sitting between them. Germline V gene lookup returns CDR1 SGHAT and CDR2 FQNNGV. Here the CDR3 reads CASSLAGPGHNSPLHF. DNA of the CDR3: TGTGCCAGCAGCTTAGCAGGGCCAGGCCATAATTCACCCCTCCACTTT.

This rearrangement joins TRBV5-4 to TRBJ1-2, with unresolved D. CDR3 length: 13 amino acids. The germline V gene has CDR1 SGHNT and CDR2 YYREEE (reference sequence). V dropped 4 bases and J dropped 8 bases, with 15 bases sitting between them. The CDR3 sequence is CASSTEWPEGYTF. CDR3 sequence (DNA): TGTGCCAGCAGCACTGAATGGCCAGAGGGCTACACCTTC.